The 21 T cell receptor beta chains in this list originate from one sample, sequenced in a study of Tregs in tolerant kidney transplant recipients. The data were produced by immunoSEQ multiplex PCR, yet TCRdb's version contains in-frame clones alone and is incomplete. The sample includes some 250,000 clones, roughly 80% seen only once; the top ten take under 0.65%. Material: CD4+ T cells from blood. Receptor source: a human donor in good health.

The chain combines TRBV9 with TRBJ1-5; D call uncertain. The length of the CDR3 is 13 residues. Trimming took 1 base from V and 2 from J, leaving 4 bases between them. The germline gives CDR1 SGDLS, CDR2 YYNGEE. CDR3 nucleotides: TGTGCCAGCAGCGTACGAGGCAATCAGCCCCAGCATTTT. Translating it yields CASSVRGNQPQHF.

This clone has only one observation. This CDR3 is CASSLLRGTYEQYF. The DNA of the CDR3 is TGTGCCAGCAGTCTACTACGGGGGACCTACGAGCAGTACTTC. The gene calls are TRBV6-5 and TRBJ2-7, with a possible D match to TRBD2 (6 bases). This CDR3 comprises 14 residues. Trimming stripped 5 bases from V and 2 bases from J, with 13 bases between. Germline CDR1 reads MNHEY; CDR2 reads SVGAGI.

The chain links TRBV6-1 to TRBJ2-7; 11 bases align to TRBD2. Trimming cost V 5 bases and J 2 bases; bases outside gene matches: 5. The CDR3 totals 15 residues. The V gene's germline CDR1 is MNHNS and CDR2 SASEGT. In DNA, the CDR3 is TGTGCCAGCAGTACCCCTAGCGGGGGGCCCTACGAGCAGTACTTC. This codes for CASSTPSGGPYEQYF.

The V gene is TRBV19, the J gene TRBJ1-1; the match to TRBD1 covers 7 bases. The V gene's germline CDR1 is LNHDA and CDR2 SQIVND (reference sequence). The CDR3 sequence is 11 residues long. The J segment lost 5 bases and the V segment lost 11 bases, leaving 5 bases of the junction unmatched. CDR3 DNA: TGTGCCGCACAGGGGTTGACTGAAGCTTTCTTT. Its protein is CAAQGLTEAFF.

This clone was counted between two and nine times. The chain links TRBV7-2 to TRBJ2-7, with D possibly matching TRBD1 (6 bases). The V end was cut by 4 bases, the J end by 2 bases, with 15 bases between. CDR3 length equals 15 residues. Germline V gives CDR1 SGHTA, CDR2 FQGNSA. Here the CDR3 reads CASSSNSGQTYEQYF. Here the CDR3 DNA reads TGTGCCAGCAGCTCCAACTCGGGACAAACCTACGAGCAGTACTTC.

V gene TRBV27 combines with J gene TRBJ1-1; D possibly corresponds to TRBD1 (6 bases). The CDR3 loop spans 16 amino acids. CDR1 is MNHEY and CDR2 is SMNVEV in the germline V gene (reference sequence). The V end was cut by 6 bases, the J end by 4 bases, with 21 bases between. The CDR3 loop reads CASRAYPKGVSTEAFF. The CDR3 nucleotides read TGTGCCAGCAGAGCGTACCCTAAGGGGGTATCCACTGAAGCTTTCTTT.

V is TRBV11-2 and J is TRBJ2-7, with D possibly TRBD2 on 6 matching bases. The CDR3 is 15 amino acids. Germline CDR1 SGHAT, CDR2 FQNNGV. The germline V and J ends were trimmed by 1 base and 4 bases, with 14 bases remaining between them. The CDR3 bases are TGTGCCAGCAGCTTAGGTGGGGCGGGGATGTACGAGCAGTACTTC. As protein: CASSLGGAGMYEQYF.

This clone was picked up one time. The chain links TRBV2 to TRBJ1-1; 7 bases map to TRBD1. J was trimmed by 5 bases and V by 1 base; bases with no gene match: 4. CDR1 is SNHLY, CDR2 FYNNEI, per germline. The CDR3 sequence is 14 residues long. The CDR3 is CASSEEGAQTEAFF. CDR3 nucleotide sequence: TGTGCCAGCAGTGAAGAGGGGGCGCAAACTGAAGCTTTCTTT.

The chain couples TRBV5-4 to TRBJ2-2; 8 bases fit TRBD1. The CDR3 has 18 residues. The germline gives CDR1 SGHNT, CDR2 YYREEE (reference sequence). The trim removed 4 bases at V and 4 bases at J, leaving 15 bases unmatched. The CDR3, as DNA: TGTGCCAGCAGCCCACAGGGGGGCACAGGTGTTCCCACCGGGGAGCTGTTTTTT. This gives the protein CASSPQGGTGVPTGELFF.

The chain has TRBV9 and TRBJ2-5; a possible D gene is TRBD1 (6 bases). Germline V gives CDR1 SGDLS, CDR2 YYNGEE. The CDR3 sequence is 15 residues long. V shed 4 bases and J shed 0 bases, with 13 bases lying between them. The CDR3 DNA reads as TGTGCCAGCAGCCAGGACAGTTGGTACCAAGAGACCCAGTACTTC. Translation: CASSQDSWYQETQYF. The variable domain in full, completed from reference TRBV9 and TRBJ2-5, reads DSGVTQTPKHLITATGQRVTLRCSPRSGDLSVYWYQQSLDQGLQFLIQYYNGEERAKGNILERFSAQQFPDLHSELNLSSLELGDSALYFCASSQDSWYQETQYFGPGTRLLVL.

The V gene is TRBV6-1, the J gene TRBJ1-4; 7 bases agree with TRBD1. V shed 7 bases and J 4 bases; nucleotides not matched to a gene: 6. The V gene's germline CDR1 is MNHNS and CDR2 SASEGT. The CDR3 runs to 14 residues. The CDR3 region is CASNRGTDNEKLFF. In DNA, the CDR3 is TGTGCCAGCAACAGAGGGACAGATAATGAAAAACTGTTTTTT.

The rearrangement uses TRBV6-1 and TRBJ2-7; TRBD1 matches at 7 bases. J was trimmed by 3 bases and V by 0 bases; bases with no gene match: 5. Germline V CDR1 and CDR2: MNHNS, SASEGT. This CDR3 is 15 amino acids long. In DNA, the CDR3 is TGTGCCAGCAGTGAAGCGCAACAGGGGTACTACGAGCAGTACTTC. Translating it yields CASSEAQQGYYEQYF.

The chain combines TRBV18 with TRBJ2-3, with TRBD1 as a possible D gene (6 bases). Trimming removed 5 bases from V and 4 bases from J, with 13 bases in between. The CDR3 is made up of 14 amino acids. Per germline, CDR1 KGHSH and CDR2 LQKENI. The CDR3 here is CASSATGGADTQYF. The CDR3 region has the DNA TGTGCCAGCTCAGCGACAGGAGGTGCAGATACGCAGTATTTT.

The gene calls are TRBV27 and TRBJ2-1; 9 bases map to TRBD2. CDR1 is MNHEY and CDR2 is SMNVEV in the germline V gene (reference sequence). V gave up 2 bases and J gave up 4 bases; unmatched junction bases: 9. The CDR3 spans 17 residues. This CDR3 is CASSLRGDSGRYNEQFF. The CDR3 DNA follows: TGTGCCAGCAGTTTACGGGGGGATAGCGGGAGATACAATGAGCAGTTCTTC.

The chain carries TRBV5-6 and TRBJ1-5, with unresolved D. The CDR3 covers 15 residues. V was pared by 1 base and J by 7 bases, with 15 bases between. Germline V gives CDR1 SGHDT, CDR2 YYEEEE. The CDR3 sequence is CASSLQRFSGQPQHF. The CDR3 nucleotides read TGTGCCAGCAGCTTGCAGAGGTTCTCTGGGCAGCCCCAGCATTTT. The full variable domain, in which reference TRBV5-6 and TRBJ1-5 provide the parts outside the CDR3, is DAGVTQSPTHLIKTRGQQVTLRCSPKSGHDTVSWYQQALGQGPQFIFQYYEEEERQRGNFPDRFSGHQFPNYSSELNVNALLLGDSALYLCASSLQRFSGQPQHFGDGTRLSIL.

The chain has TRBV7-9 and TRBJ1-1, with D tentatively TRBD1 (6 bases). The CDR3 covers 14 residues. V was shortened by 5 bases and J by 2 bases, with 12 bases between the two germline ends. The V gene's germline CDR1 is SEHNR and CDR2 FQNEAQ (reference sequence). The CDR3 sequence: CASSHRVPNTEAFF. The DNA for the CDR3 is TGTGCCAGCAGCCACAGGGTTCCCAACACTGAAGCTTTCTTT. The full variable domain, rest sourced from reference TRBV7-9 and TRBJ1-1, is DTGVSQNPRHKITKRGQNVTFRCDPISEHNRLYWYRQTLGQGPEFLTYFQNEAQLEKSRLLSDRFSAERPKGSFSTLEIQRTEQGDSAMYLCASSHRVPNTEAFFGQGTRLTVV.

The V call is TRBV6-5, the J call TRBJ1-6; no reliable D call. Trimming shortened V by 2 bases and J by 3 bases, and 5 bases separated the two germline ends. The V gene's germline CDR1 is MNHEY and CDR2 SVGAGI. The CDR3 spans 14 residues. The CDR3 DNA sequence: TGTGCCAGCAGTTACATGCGCTATAATTCACCCCTCCACTTT. Translated: CASSYMRYNSPLHF.

This rearrangement joins TRBV25-1 to TRBJ1-2, with D perhaps matching TRBD1 (6 bases). Trimming shortened V by 6 bases and J by 4 bases, and 9 bases separated the two germline ends. Germline V lookup: CDR1 MGHDK, CDR2 SYGVNS. The CDR3 has 12 amino acids. The CDR3 DNA is TGTGCCAGCAGGGAACAGGGCTATGGCTACACCTTC. Its translation: CASREQGYGYTF.

This chain uses TRBV20-1 with TRBJ1-1; D gene ambiguous. CDR1 is DFQATT and CDR2 is SNEGSKA in the germline V gene (reference sequence). The V gene lost 5 bases and the J gene lost 11 bases, with 15 bases spanning the gap. This CDR3 is built from 11 residues. CDR3 in DNA: TGCAGTGCTCCCCACTCCCCGGACGCTTTCTTT. It yields the protein CSAPHSPDAFF.

The J gene is TRBJ1-1, the V gene TRBV4-2; D remains unclear. The CDR3 covers 14 residues. V was trimmed by 2 bases and J by 2 bases, leaving 9 bases between them. The germline V gene has CDR1 LGHNA and CDR2 YNFKEQ. The DNA for the CDR3 is TGTGCCAGCAGCCAATTCGGGAAAAACACTGAAGCTTTCTTT. This codes for CASSQFGKNTEAFF.

A few counts support this clone. The chain is built from TRBV5-4 and TRBJ1-1; the D is unclear. The CDR3 has 13 residues. V was cut by 3 bases and J by 0 bases, with 6 bases left in between. Germline V gene lookup returns CDR1 SGHNT and CDR2 YYREEE (reference sequence). CDR3 sequence: CASSSELNTEAFF. CDR3 bases: TGTGCCAGCAGCTCAGAGTTGAACACTGAAGCTTTCTTT.